This T cell receptor (beta chain) was captured by sequencing in a study of blood T cells in healthy people across ages. Notes on the study in general: From one million sequenced T cells, diversity estimates were lower bounds.

The use of a sample-barcoded 5' primer and a J-beta primer mix characterized a second PCR of roughly 7 to 11 cycles. Unique molecular identifiers of 12 random nucleotides labeled each cDNA. There were at least 3 million CDR3-containing paired-end reads obtained from each sample. TCRdb itself ran the 5' RACE reads through MiXCR, one entry per CDR3 protein. The data hold around 800,000 distinct CDR3 sequences, with 44% observed a single time. Note on this clonotype: Antigen: not known.

Germline V lookup: CDR1 MNHEY, CDR2 SMNVEV (reference sequence). The trim removed 7 bases at V and 0 bases at J, leaving 12 bases unmatched. CDR3 length equals 17 residues. The specimen was blood. The sequence derives from a man aged 55 to 70 in good health. The gene calls are TRBV27 and TRBJ2-1; the match to TRBD2 covers 7 bases. CDR3 residues: CASTERLALGSYNEQFF. For the CDR3, the DNA is TGTGCCAGCACCGAGAGACTAGCTTTGGGCTCCTACAATGAGCAGTTCTTC.